This T cell receptor (beta chain) was retrieved from a study of cytomegalovirus exposure and HLA in healthy donors (dated by TCRdb to between 2016 and 2019). Looking at the study overall: According to an earlier analysis of 587 of the donors, about 180 million T cells yielded 117 million unique TCR beta sequences and approximately 300 Gb of sequence data. Class I and class II HLA loci were covered by the typing at four-digit resolution. An earlier analysis of fewer than 700 of the donors applied high-throughput TCR beta sequencing to assess whether each TCR beta V gene segment acted as functional or pseudogenic. All discovery cohort repertoires had been generated on a single sequencing platform. The later analysis used no new phenotypic data to find candidate immune exposures, relying instead on TCR beta sequences and their occurrence across donors. About 280 gigabases of sequencing data and approximately 92 million unique TCR sequences made up an early release that covered over 550 HLA-typed donors. Because of strong linkage in the cohort, 5 or 6 DR-DQ haplotypes were treated as single units for association and clustering. The aim of the study was to test whether cataloging public T cell receptors could identify signatures of past pathogen exposure. To predict cytomegalovirus infection status, the study brought together high-throughput TCR immunosequencing, statistical association of individual TCRs with disease status, and machine learning. Besides the first cohort of 666 subjects, a separate validation cohort made up of roughly 120 different subjects was used. Across approximately 400 genotyped donors of the cohort, an average of about 240,000 unique TCR beta nucleotide sequences per donor were sequenced, and roughly a sixth of those sequences were non-productive. Among the roughly 430 genotyped donors, around 81% belonged to the genetic ancestry cluster associated with self-reported Caucasian donors. A later analysis re-examined previously published TCR beta repertoires from about 670 donors and added high-resolution HLA genotyping to investigate patterns of TCR occurrence. The study used immunosequencing to profile the T cell repertoires of several hundred subjects and linked those repertoires to cytomegalovirus serostatus. Typing coverage varied by locus: roughly 629-640 donors for A, B, C, DRB1 and DQB1; approximately 520 for DQA1; approximately 570 for DPA1; approximately 490 for DPB1. Genome-wide SNP genotypes for about 65% of the roughly 700 donors were used in a later genetic analysis, which treated that subset as a discovery cohort. Donor age, sex, ethnicity and CMV serostatus were collected together with the repertoire data. The study at large found these results: A further reported finding was that TCR beta sequences accurately predicted the HLA-A and HLA-B alleles for most subjects in the first cohort. The cohort was sequenced for TCR beta chains only, and without alpha or paired-chain data the features that could be detected were limited. According to a later analysis, TCR association rates differed among HLA loci, with DRB1 alleles showing the most associated TCRs and HLA-C alleles showing the fewest. In a later analysis, about 16,000 TCR beta sequences were associated with specific HLA alleles at a false discovery rate of 0.05. A later analysis found that most CMV-associated TCR beta chains appeared HLA-restricted, with HLA associations seemingly driven largely by CMV exposure. The 87-base-pair reads could not distinguish some IMGT-functional V segments, including TRBV6-2 and TRBV6-3, so those segments were excluded. In a later genetic analysis, a missense DCLRE1C variant was associated with V-gene and J-gene trimming of TCR beta chains, and the association was replicated in an independent cohort. The classifier was reported to diagnose cytomegalovirus status with high specificity and sensitivity in both the original and validation cohorts. Strong co-occurrence of HLA alleles, especially DR and DQ, made assigning TCR associations to individual alleles difficult. A later analysis found that HLA-associated TCR beta chains were more clonally expanded and had lower generation probabilities than equally common non-associated chains. A total of about 150 TCR beta chains were listed by the study as associated with cytomegalovirus. In vitro tests confirmed that a few of the cytomegalovirus-associated TCR beta chains recognize cytomegalovirus antigens. HLA typing was unavailable for some donors at each locus, so association tests used only the typed subset. Most TCR sequences were seen in very few donors, while some public TCRs were found in many individuals. According to a later genetic analysis, donors in an Asian-associated ancestry cluster had fewer N-insertions in productive TCRs than the roughly 670-donor mean. According to a later analysis, parvovirus B19, influenza, CMV and Epstein-Barr virus appeared linked to several top co-occurrence clusters. The presence/absence analyses assumed that sequencing depth was roughly uniform across donors, and that assumption may not be true. CMV serostatus was the only immune exposure information available for the cohort. According to the authors, the approach could potentially be generalized to other disease states and immunological phenotypes. Correlated functional status among segregating V segments might reflect linkage disequilibrium, but an unknown experimental factor could not be ruled out. Broadly in line with IMGT annotations, most TCR beta V segments showed up in productive rearrangements about 90% or about 30% of the time in an earlier analysis of approximately 600 of the donors. Roughly 17 rarely observed V segments, including chromosome 9 orphons, were excluded from the earlier analysis of about 500 of the donors because counts were too low. A cluster of highly shared sequence variants was judged likely to be a technical artifact of the sequencing pipeline.

Library method: the immunoSEQ multiplex PCR assay. The multiplex PCR relied on a mix of 60 forward primers for TCR Vbeta segments and 13 reverse primers for TCR Jbeta segments. Amplification of the CDR3 region of rearranged TCR beta genes was performed with a multiplex PCR assay on genomic DNA. The amplified TCR beta libraries were sequenced on the Illumina HiSeq System as 87-base-pair reads. The authors' analysis ran thus. In a later analysis, tens of millions of unique TCR beta chains were counted across the 500 to 850 repertoires, and roughly 9.9 million of these chains were shared by at least two donors. Raw reads were error-corrected and collapsed into unique sequences with a nearest-neighbor algorithm that merged closely related sequences to remove PCR and sequencing errors. To assign V, D and J gene segments, CDR3 sequences were aligned to IMGT reference sequences. For a sequence to be retained, a match of at least six nucleotides was required to both a V gene segment and a J gene segment. A rearrangement counted as productive if the CDR3 had no stop codons and remained in frame with V and J, and every other rearrangement counted as non-productive. Following IMGT convention, CDR3 was defined as the stretch from the second conserved V-encoded cysteine up to the conserved J-encoded phenylalanine. The earlier analysis of some 580 of the donors excluded any sequence lacking an unambiguous match to a single V gene segment. An earlier analysis of several hundred of the donors called V segments functional above 56.7% productive rearrangements and segregating when the between-donor standard deviation exceeded 5%. A statistical classification framework was built to diagnose cytomegalovirus status from the catalog of TCR beta chain sequences. In a later analysis, V and J genes were assigned by comparing TCR nucleotide sequences against IMGT/GENE-DB human TR gene sequences. A later analysis assigned CDR3 sequences and most-parsimonious VDJ recombination scenarios with the TCRdist pipeline. In a later analysis, each TCR beta chain was defined by its CDR3 amino acid sequence together with its V-gene family, and reads without a unique V-gene family were excluded. As a way to deal with suspected cross-contamination and a sequencing artifact, a later analysis dropped hundreds of nucleotide sequences that were highly shared and had low generation probability. For each public chain, a later analysis derived a clonal expansion index from normalized ranks of inferred template counts within each repertoire. A later analysis computed generation probabilities with a VDJ recombination model fitted to out-of-frame rearrangements, and checked the results against IGoR. In a later analysis, TCR-TCR, TCR-HLA and TCR-CMV co-occurrence was scored with hypergeometric tests, and a repertoire-size bias correction was applied to TCR pairs. A later analysis estimated false discovery rates by permuting HLA or CMV assignments 20 times. In a later analysis, co-occurring TCRs were grouped with DBSCAN, and TCRdist sequence similarity was added when clustering was performed within HLA-allele-positive subsets. Repertoires with fewer than 30,000 or more than 120,000 public chains, plus five repertoires with anomalous nucleotide sharing, were excluded from co-occurrence clustering. What TCRdb holds here is the immuneACCESS table cut down to in-frame rearrangements. Part of the clones is not present; checked against another copy, under half of the missing clones reflect an unresolved V gene, and the others are unexplained. That table gives V, J and clone size, and the DNA gave D and trimming. The sample table contains 60,000 to 75,000 clones; only one count was recorded for 60% to 75% of them. Jointly, the top ten make up approximately 12% of the sample.

As concerns this clone: Its binding antigen is unknown. Nothing much larger sits one base from this clone, and base qualities are not available.

The CDR3 holds 14 amino acids from the cysteine to the phenylalanine. The CDR3 DNA has 42 bases and is translated from base 1. V ends up 2 bases short and J 9 bases short, with an unmatched junction base count of 4. As encoded in the germline V gene, CDR1 is LGHNT while CDR2 is FRNRAP. The cohort comprised 710 or so healthy bone marrow donors. All cohort members were sampled while nominally healthy, although unrecorded immune exposures were likely present. The donor was CMV seropositive and was included in the group of 300 or so seropositive cohort members. A peripheral blood sample was provided by each donor, and peripheral blood mononuclear cells were used for TCR beta sequencing. The Qiagen DNeasy Blood Extraction Kit was used to extract genomic DNA from the blood cell samples.

The chain is made from TRBV12-5 and TRBJ1-5; 10 bases in between match TRBD1. The sequence derives from an older woman in good health and CMV-seropositive. The sequencing input was PBMCs. The CDR3 is CASGLLTGGLPQHF. The DNA reads as follows: TGTGCTAGTGGTTTGTTGACAGGGGGCCTGCCCCAGCATTTT.